Listed below are T cell receptor beta chains from one sample, sequenced in a study of blood T cell repertoires in COVID-19. Clones were sequenced by immunoSEQ multiplex PCR, and TCRdb holds only the in-frame ones, with some missing. Of approximately 260,000 clones in the sample, about 90% are singletons; the top ten hold 10%. Sequencing input: peripheral blood. The source of these receptors is a woman between 65 and 79 years old with COVID-19, enrolled during active disease. Both conserved end residues are part of each CDR3. D genes are given only for firm matches. Expanded clones get a size class; other rows say once, few or many, or leave the size out.

v_call,clone_size,j_call,d_call,cdr3_aa,cdr3_nt
TRBV4-3,NA,TRBJ1-5,TRBD1,CASSPDRGGNQPQHF,TGCGCCAGCAGCCCAGACAGGGGGGGCAATCAGCCCCAGCATTTT
TRBV20-1,few,TRBJ2-7,NA,CSASAGYEQYF,TGCAGTGCTAGCGCGGGCTACGAGCAGTACTTC
TRBV6-5,NA,TRBJ2-5,NA,CASITDQETQYF,TGTGCCAGCATTACAGACCAAGAGACCCAGTACTTC
TRBV18,NA,TRBJ1-6,NA,CASSQKSSYNSPLHF,TGTGCCAGCTCACAAAAGAGCTCCTATAATTCACCCCTCCACTTT
TRBV27,NA,TRBJ1-5,TRBD1,CASSKDRGDHSNQPQHF,TGTGCCAGCAGTAAGGACAGGGGGGACCATAGCAATCAGCCCCAGCATTTT
TRBV4-1,NA,TRBJ2-3,TRBD2,CASSDILAGAQGDTQYF,TGCGCCAGCAGCGACATCTTAGCGGGAGCGCAGGGAGATACGCAGTATTTT
TRBV18,NA,TRBJ1-1,NA,CASSPDRSNTEAFF,TGTGCCAGCTCACCGGACAGATCGAACACTGAAGCTTTCTTT
TRBV6-5,NA,TRBJ2-7,TRBD2,CASRQGAGVGEQYF,TGTGCCAGCAGGCAAGGGGCGGGAGTGGGGGAGCAGTACTTC
TRBV27,NA,TRBJ2-1,NA,CASMAGYNEQFF,TGTGCCAGCATGGCGGGGTACAATGAGCAGTTCTTC
TRBV2,NA,TRBJ1-5,TRBD1,CASGRDRLLNQPQHF,TGTGCCAGCGGTAGGGACAGACTCCTTAATCAGCCCCAGCATTTT
TRBV7-9,NA,TRBJ1-3,NA,CASSLSGNTIYF,TGTGCCAGCAGCTTATCGGGAAACACCATATATTTT
TRBV6-8,NA,TRBJ1-5,NA,CASSCISDRTFGSNQPQHF,TGTGCCAGCAGCTGCATAAGTGACAGAACCTTTGGAAGCAATCAGCCCCAGCATTTT
TRBV29-1,NA,TRBJ2-7,NA,CSVEDINSYEQYF,TGCAGCGTTGAGGACATAAACTCCTACGAGCAGTACTTC
TRBV18,NA,TRBJ1-5,NA,CASSPEREGQPQHF,TGTGCCAGCTCACCGGAAAGGGAGGGTCAGCCCCAGCATTTT
TRBV3-1/TRBV3-2,few,TRBJ1-2,NA,CASSHISRGSDYGYTF,TGTGCCAGCAGCCACATAAGTCGGGGTTCGGACTATGGCTACACCTTC
TRBV3-1/TRBV3-2,NA,TRBJ2-1,TRBD2,CASSQEGTSGGNEQFF,TGTGCCAGCAGCCAAGAGGGGACTAGCGGCGGGAATGAGCAGTTCTTC